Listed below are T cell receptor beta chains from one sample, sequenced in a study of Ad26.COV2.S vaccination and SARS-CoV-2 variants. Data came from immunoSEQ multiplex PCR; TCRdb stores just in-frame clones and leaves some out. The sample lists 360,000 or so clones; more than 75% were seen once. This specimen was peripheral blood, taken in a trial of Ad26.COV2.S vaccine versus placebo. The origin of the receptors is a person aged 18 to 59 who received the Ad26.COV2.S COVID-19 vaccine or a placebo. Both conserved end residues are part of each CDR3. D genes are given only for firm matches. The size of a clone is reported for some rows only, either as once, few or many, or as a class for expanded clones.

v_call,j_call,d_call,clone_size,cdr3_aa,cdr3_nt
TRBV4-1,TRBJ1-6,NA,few,CASSQTTGYGSPLHF,TGCGCCAGCAGCCAAACCACAGGGTACGGTTCACCCCTCCACTTT
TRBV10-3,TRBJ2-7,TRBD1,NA,CAISGAQGVYEQYF,TGTGCCATCAGTGGGGCACAGGGGGTTTACGAGCAGTACTTC
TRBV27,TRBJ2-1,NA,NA,CASRYSFFSYNEQFF,TGTGCCAGCAGATATAGTTTTTTCTCCTACAATGAGCAGTTCTTC
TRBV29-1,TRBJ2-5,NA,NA,CSVEEGVGTQYF,TGCAGCGTTGAAGAAGGGGTAGGGACCCAGTACTTC
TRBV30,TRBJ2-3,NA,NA,CAWSGAGADTQYF,TGTGCCTGGAGTGGGGCAGGGGCAGATACGCAGTATTTT
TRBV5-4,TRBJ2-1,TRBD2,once,CASSQNGGAYNEQFF,TGTGCCAGCAGCCAGAACGGGGGGGCCTACAATGAGCAGTTCTTC
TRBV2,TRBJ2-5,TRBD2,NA,CASGSGGPLGETQYF,TGTGCCAGCGGCTCGGGGGGGCCCTTGGGAGAGACCCAGTACTTC
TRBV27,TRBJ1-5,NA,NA,CASSFESGQPQHF,TGTGCCAGCAGTTTCGAGTCGGGTCAGCCCCAGCATTTT
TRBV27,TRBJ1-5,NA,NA,CASSLAGEGQPQHF,TGTGCCAGCAGTTTAGCGGGGGAGGGACAGCCCCAGCATTTT
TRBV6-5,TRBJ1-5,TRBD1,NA,CASRQGSDQPQHF,TGTGCCAGCAGACAGGGGTCGGATCAGCCCCAGCATTTT
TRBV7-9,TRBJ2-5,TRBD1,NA,CASSTYPGGFQETQYF,TGTGCCAGCAGCACCTACCCAGGGGGATTCCAAGAGACCCAGTACTTC
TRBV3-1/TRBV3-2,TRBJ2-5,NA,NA,CASSQGIYQETQYF,TGTGCCAGCAGCCAGGGGATTTACCAAGAGACCCAGTACTTC
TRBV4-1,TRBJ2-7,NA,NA,CASSQVPGPTYEQYF,TGCGCCAGCAGCCAAGTTCCAGGCCCCACCTACGAGCAGTACTTC
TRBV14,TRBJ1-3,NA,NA,CASSQDYGAGNTIYF,TGTGCCAGCAGCCAAGATTACGGGGCTGGAAACACCATATATTTT
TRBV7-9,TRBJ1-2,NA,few,CASGTGSHGYTF,TGTGCCAGTGGGACGGGGTCTCATGGCTACACCTTC
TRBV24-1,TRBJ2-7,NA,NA,CATAYEQYF,TGTGCCACCGCCTACGAGCAGTACTTC
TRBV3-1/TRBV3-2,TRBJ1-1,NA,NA,CASSQGGRIYTEAFF,TGTGCCAGCAGCCAAGGGGGACGGATTTACACTGAAGCTTTCTTT
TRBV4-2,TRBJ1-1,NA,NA,CASSPLYGNTEAFF,TGTGCCAGCAGCCCCCTATACGGGAACACTGAAGCTTTCTTT
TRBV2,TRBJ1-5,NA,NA,CASSEGAIQPQHF,TGTGCCAGCAGTGAAGGGGCGATCCAGCCCCAGCATTTT
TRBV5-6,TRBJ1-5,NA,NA,CASSLTAVVDQPQHF,TGTGCCAGCAGTCTGACAGCGGTTGTGGATCAGCCCCAGCATTTT
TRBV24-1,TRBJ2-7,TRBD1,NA,CATSDLRQGSYEQYF,TGTGCCACCAGTGATTTACGACAGGGTTCCTACGAGCAGTACTTC
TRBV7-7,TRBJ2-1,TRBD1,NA,CASSLEGAYNEQFF,TGTGCTAGCAGCTTAGAGGGGGCTTACAATGAGCAGTTCTTC
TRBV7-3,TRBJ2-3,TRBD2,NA,CASSPYPAGGHSAGDTQYF,TGTGCCAGCAGCCCTTATCCAGCGGGGGGGCATTCAGCTGGAGATACGCAGTATTTT
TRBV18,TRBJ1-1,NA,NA,CASSDKTGFTTEAFF,TGTGCCAGCTCAGATAAAACAGGGTTTACCACTGAAGCTTTCTTT
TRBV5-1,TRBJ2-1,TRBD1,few,CASSPDRGSEQFF,TGCGCCAGCAGCCCGGACAGGGGGAGTGAGCAGTTCTTC
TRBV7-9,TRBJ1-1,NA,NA,CASSHQEAEAFF,TGTGCCAGCAGCCACCAGGAGGCTGAAGCTTTCTTT
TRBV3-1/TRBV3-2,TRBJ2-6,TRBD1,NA,CASSQLPQGASGANVLTF,TGTGCCAGCAGCCAGTTACCGCAGGGGGCTAGCGGGGCCAACGTCCTGACTTTC
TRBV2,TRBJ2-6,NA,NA,CASSESEFPGANVLTF,TGTGCCAGCAGTGAGTCGGAGTTTCCTGGGGCCAACGTCCTGACTTTC
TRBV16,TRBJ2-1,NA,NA,CASSHRTDSYNEQFF,TGTGCCAGCAGCCATCGGACAGACTCCTACAATGAGCAGTTCTTC
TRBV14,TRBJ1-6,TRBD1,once,CASSQDRQGVGSYNSPLHF,TGTGCCAGCAGCCAAGATCGGCAGGGGGTTGGCTCCTATAATTCACCCCTCCACTTT
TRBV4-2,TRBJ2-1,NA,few,CASSQAGHGGEQFF,TGTGCCAGCAGCCAAGCTGGCCACGGGGGTGAGCAGTTCTTC
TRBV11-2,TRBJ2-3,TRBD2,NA,CASSFEAGETQYF,TGTGCCAGCAGCTTTGAAGCGGGGGAGACGCAGTATTTT
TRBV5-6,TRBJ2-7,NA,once,CASSLRDNSREQYF,TGTGCCAGCAGTCTGAGGGACAACTCCCGCGAGCAGTACTTC
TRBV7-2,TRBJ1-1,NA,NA,CASSPRRNLGDPEAFF,TGTGCCAGCAGCCCCCGTCGTAATTTGGGGGATCCTGAAGCTTTCTTT
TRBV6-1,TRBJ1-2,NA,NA,CASSDWEDSYGYTF,TGTGCCAGCAGTGATTGGGAGGACAGCTATGGCTACACCTTC
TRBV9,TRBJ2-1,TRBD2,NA,CASSVGGGDNEQFF,TGTGCCAGCAGCGTAGGCGGGGGAGACAATGAGCAGTTCTTC
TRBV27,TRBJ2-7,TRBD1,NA,CASSPGTGVAYEQYF,TGTGCCAGCAGTCCGGGGACAGGCGTAGCCTACGAGCAGTACTTC
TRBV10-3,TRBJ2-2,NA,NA,CAIRLPPGELFF,TGTGCCATAAGACTCCCCCCCGGGGAGCTGTTTTTT
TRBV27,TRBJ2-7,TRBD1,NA,CASSLSGQSYEQYF,TGTGCCAGCAGTTTATCGGGACAGTCCTACGAGCAGTACTTC
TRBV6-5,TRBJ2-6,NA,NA,CASSYSRASGANVLTF,TGTGCCAGCAGTTACTCGCGGGCCTCTGGGGCCAACGTCCTGACTTTC
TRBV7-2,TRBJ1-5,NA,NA,CASSLEGLNQPQHF,TGTGCCAGCAGCTTAGAAGGACTCAATCAGCCCCAGCATTTT
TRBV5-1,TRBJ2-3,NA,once,CASSLDFRYTDTQYF,TGCGCCAGCAGCTTGGATTTTCGGTACACAGATACGCAGTATTTT
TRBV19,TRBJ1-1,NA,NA,CASSIGLMNTEAFF,TGTGCCAGTAGTATAGGACTCATGAACACTGAAGCTTTCTTT
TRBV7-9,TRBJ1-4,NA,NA,CASRPTGHNEKLFF,TGTGCCAGCAGACCAACGGGACACAATGAAAAACTGTTTTTT
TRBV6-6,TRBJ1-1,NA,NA,CAILMSGTGAEAFF,TGTGCCATCCTGATGTCCGGGACTGGCGCTGAAGCTTTCTTT
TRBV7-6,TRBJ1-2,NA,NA,CASSAGANYGYTF,TGTGCCAGCAGCGCCGGTGCTAACTATGGCTACACCTTC
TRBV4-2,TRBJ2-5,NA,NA,CASSQESGAPETQYF,TGTGCCAGCAGCCAAGAGTCCGGGGCGCCAGAGACCCAGTACTTC
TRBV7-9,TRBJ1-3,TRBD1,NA,CASSRDRGTSGNTIYF,TGTGCCAGCAGCCGGGACAGGGGAACCTCTGGAAACACCATATATTTT
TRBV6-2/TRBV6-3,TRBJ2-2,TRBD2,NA,CASSSPNLAGATGELFF,TGTGCCAGCAGTTCGCCCAACTTAGCGGGGGCCACCGGGGAGCTGTTTTTT
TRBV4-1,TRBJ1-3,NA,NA,CASSQDNRATGNTIYF,TGCGCCAGCAGCCAAGACAACAGGGCGACTGGAAACACCATATATTTT